This T cell receptor (beta chain) was found in a study of human T cells and chemical hapten exposure. CDR1 and CDR2 (germline): SNHLY, FYNNEI. CDR3 length equals 14 residues. The junction had 9 bases not matched to a gene; V was cut back by 8 bases and J by 4 bases. Time point reported: pre-sensitization, week 0. Sample treatment: therapeutic diphenylcyclopropenone sensitization with weekly scalp DPC. Each CDR3 protein is one row after TCRdb ran MiXCR on the RACE reads. The data hold tens of thousands of distinct CDR3 sequences, with around 9.6% observed a single time. V is TRBV2 and J is TRBJ2-3; 7 bases agree with TRBD2. The sequence derives from a middle-aged woman with alopecia areata. Some clones in this sample may be carry-over from other donors' samples. The sequences come from whole blood, collected in connection with sensitization to the hapten diphenylcyclopropenone (DPC). CDR3 DNA sequence: TGTGCCAGCGGGAGGGAAGGGTTTGCAGATACGCAGTATTTT. It specifies CASGREGFADTQYF.